The clone carrying this T cell receptor (beta chain) was observed at least ten times. Antigen specificity is unknown. Unmatched junction bases numbered 4, after V lost 3 bases and J lost 1 base. The CDR3 loop spans 14 amino acids. Germline loops: CDR1 SQVTM, CDR2 ANQGSEA. This sample was taken from a study of blood T cells in healthy people across ages. Overall study results and limits: No one knew whether donors had CMV, which possibly confounded expanded clonotype changes.

The authors ran a second PCR of roughly 7 to 11 cycles using a sample-barcoded 5' primer and a J-beta primer mix. TCRdb itself ran the 5' RACE reads through MiXCR, one entry per CDR3 protein. The table shows roughly 1,500,000 distinct CDR3 sequences, with 30% to 35% occurring only once. The rearrangement links TRBV29-1 to TRBJ2-3; TRBD2 matches at 7 bases. The sample comprised blood. The sequence derives from a woman aged 25 to 39 in good health. CDR3 amino acids: CSVDGEGRTDTQYF. In DNA, the CDR3 is TGCAGCGTTGATGGGGAGGGTCGCACAGATACGCAGTATTTT.